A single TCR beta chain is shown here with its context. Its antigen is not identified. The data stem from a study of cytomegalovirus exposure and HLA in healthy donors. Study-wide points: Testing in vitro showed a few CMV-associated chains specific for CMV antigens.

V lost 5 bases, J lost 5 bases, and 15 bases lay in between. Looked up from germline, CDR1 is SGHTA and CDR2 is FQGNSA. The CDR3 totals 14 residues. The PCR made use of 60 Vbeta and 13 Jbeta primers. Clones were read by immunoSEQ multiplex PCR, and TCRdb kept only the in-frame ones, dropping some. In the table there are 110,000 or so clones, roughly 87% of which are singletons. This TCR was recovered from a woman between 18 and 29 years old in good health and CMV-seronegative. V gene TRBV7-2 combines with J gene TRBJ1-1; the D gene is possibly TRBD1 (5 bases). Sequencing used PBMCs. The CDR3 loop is CASSKPQGWTEAFF. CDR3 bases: TGTGCCAGCAGCAAACCCCAGGGTTGGACTGAAGCTTTCTTT. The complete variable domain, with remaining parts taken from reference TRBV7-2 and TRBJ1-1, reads GAGVSQSPSNKVTEKGKDVELRCDPISGHTALYWYRQSLGQGLEFLIYFQGNSAPDKSGLPSDRFSAERTGGSVSTLTIQRTQQEDSAVYLCASSKPQGWTEAFFGQGTRLTVV.